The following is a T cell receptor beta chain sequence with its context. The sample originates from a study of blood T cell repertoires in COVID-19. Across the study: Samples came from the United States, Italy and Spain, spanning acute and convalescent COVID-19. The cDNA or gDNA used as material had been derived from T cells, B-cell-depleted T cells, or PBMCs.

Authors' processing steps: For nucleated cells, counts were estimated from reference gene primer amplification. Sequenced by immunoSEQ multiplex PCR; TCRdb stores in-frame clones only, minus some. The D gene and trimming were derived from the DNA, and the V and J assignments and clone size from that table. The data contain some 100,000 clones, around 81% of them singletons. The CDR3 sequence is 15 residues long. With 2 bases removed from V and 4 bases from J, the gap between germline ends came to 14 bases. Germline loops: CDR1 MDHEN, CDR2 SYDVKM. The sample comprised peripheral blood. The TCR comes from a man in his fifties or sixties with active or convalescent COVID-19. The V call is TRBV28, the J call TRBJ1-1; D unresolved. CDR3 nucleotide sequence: TGTGCCAGCAGTTTACCCTCCAGACTGGGCACTGAAGCTTTCTTT. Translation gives CASSLPSRLGTEAFF.